This T cell receptor beta chain emerged from a study of shared clonotypes between healthy human individuals. Ten immunoSEQ deep assay plates were used to sequence the DNA of unsorted PBMCs. TCRdb's copy holds only in-frame clones and misses some; the assay was immunoSEQ multiplex PCR. The sample lists 450,000 to 500,000 clones; 60% to 80% were seen once. The sequencing sample was made of PBMCs. The sequence derives from a woman between 35 and 50 years old in good health. Some clones in this sample may be carry-over from other donors' samples.

CDR3 nucleotides: TGTGCCTGGAGACAGGGAACCTACAATGAGCAGTTCTTC. Its translation: CAWRQGTYNEQFF. This sequence joins TRBV30 and TRBJ2-1; possibly TRBD1 for D (6 bases). V lost 3 bases and J 2 bases, leaving 8 bases between the germline ends. The CDR3 extends over 13 amino acids. Germline assignment: CDR1 GTSNPN and CDR2 SVGIG (reference sequence). The complete variable domain, with remaining parts taken from reference TRBV30 and TRBJ2-1, reads SQTIHQWPATLVQPVGSPLSLECTVEGTSNPNLYWYRQAAGRGLQLLFYSVGIGQISSEVPQNLSASRPQDRQFILSSKKLLLSDSGFYLCAWRQGTYNEQFFGPGTRLTVL.